This T cell receptor beta chain derives from a study of cytomegalovirus exposure and HLA in healthy donors. Findings and caveats of the study: In the analysis, some V segments, TRBV6-2 and TRBV6-3 included, were excluded as indistinguishable.

This CDR3 has 17 residues. The germline CDR1 and CDR2 sequences are SEHNR and FQNEAQ (reference sequence). V lost 1 base and J lost 0; bases outside the gene matches: 9. This clone was detected a few times. Its antigen remains unknown. Healthy bone marrow donors made up the cohort. In the PCR, 60 Vbeta and 13 Jbeta primers were used. Assay used: immunoSEQ multiplex PCR; TCRdb lists only in-frame clones, some missing. The sample has 150,000 to 170,000 clones, approximately 80% seen once; the top ten hold over 5%. The TCR originated in a woman between 40 and 55 years old in good health and CMV-seropositive. The sequencing sample was made of PBMCs. The genes are TRBV7-9 and TRBJ2-7; 7 nucleotides line up with TRBD2. CDR3 residues: CASSLGVAGPSSYEQYF. The CDR3 DNA follows: TGTGCCAGCAGCTTAGGAGTAGCGGGTCCGAGCTCCTACGAGCAGTACTTC.